These 21 T cell receptor beta chains share one sample of origin, sequenced in a study of a mutant IDH1 vaccine in newly diagnosed glioma. Described time point: week 11, during vaccination. Mutant IDH1 20-mer peptide, at 300 ug, made up each vaccine dose, with topical imiquimod. Antigens for these TCRs are unknown. Produced via immunoSEQ multiplex PCR; TCRdb's table is partial and in-frame only. This repertoire shows about 30,000 clones, roughly 78% found once; its top ten account for about 24%. Sequences were derived from PBMCs, sampled from a glioma patient whose treatment included an IDH1 peptide vaccine. Receptors were obtained from a young man with glioma.

This clone came up once. The chain has TRBV4-3 and TRBJ2-3; weak D call: TRBD2 (7 bases). Germline-derived CDR1 and CDR2 are LGHNA and YSLEER. Trimming pared 4 bases from V and 7 bases from J, leaving 18 bases between. CDR3 length: 15 amino acids. CDR3 amino acids: CASSRLGGPNNTQYF. The CDR3 nucleotides read TGCGCCAGCAGCCGCCTGGGGGGGCCGAATAATACGCAGTATTTT.

This clone is labeled as medium-sized. This chain connects TRBV28 to TRBJ2-3; D not certain. Deletions cut 3 bases from V and 0 bases from J, with 10 bases between. Germline assignment: CDR1 MDHEN and CDR2 SYDVKM. The CDR3 sequence is 15 residues long. CDR3 DNA: TGTGCCAGCAGTTTTAGGTGGCAGAGCACAGATACGCAGTATTTT. Translating it yields CASSFRWQSTDTQYF. Filled out from reference TRBV28 and TRBJ2-3, the complete variable domain reads DVKVTQSSRYLVKRTGEKVFLECVQDMDHENMFWYRQDPGLGLRLIYFSYDVKMKEKGDIPEGYSVSREKKERFSLILESASTNQTSMYLCASSFRWQSTDTQYFGPGTRLTVL.

This clone was seen a few times. The genes are TRBV10-3 and TRBJ1-1; D might be TRBD1 (5 bases). V gave up 9 bases and J gave up 6 bases, with 14 bases separating them. CDR3 size: 12 residues. The germline V gene has CDR1 ENHRY and CDR2 SYGVKD. The CDR3 protein is CAIRGGTPEAFF. The CDR3 coding sequence is TGTGCCATTCGGGGGGGTACCCCTGAAGCTTTCTTT.

The genes are TRBV11-2 and TRBJ1-2, with 10 bases fitting TRBD1. The CDR3 has 14 residues. CDR1 is SGHAT and CDR2 is FQNNGV in the germline V gene. The J segment lost 5 bases and the V segment lost 5 bases, leaving 5 bases of the junction unmatched. CDR3 coding DNA: TGTGCCAGCAGCCTTGGGACAGGGGAGTATGGCTACACCTTC. The encoded protein is CASSLGTGEYGYTF.

The chain links TRBV6-5 to TRBJ1-6; maybe TRBD1 (5 bases). This CDR3 has 14 amino acids. The germline CDR1 and CDR2 sequences are MNHEY and SVGAGI. V was cut by 6 bases and J by 9 bases, with 15 bases left in between. The CDR3: CASSRQGAGSPLHF. DNA for the CDR3: TGTGCCAGCAGCAGGCAGGGAGCCGGTTCACCCCTCCACTTT.

This clone was seen a single time. The chain has TRBV19 and TRBJ1-3; D is ambiguous. Germline V gives CDR1 LNHDA, CDR2 SQIVND (reference sequence). V shed 3 bases and J shed 1 base, with 10 bases lying between them. This CDR3 is built from 15 residues. The CDR3 sequence is CASSIEAYSGNTIYF. Here the CDR3 DNA reads TGTGCCAGTAGTATTGAAGCTTATTCTGGAAACACCATATATTTT.

This chain uses TRBV9 with TRBJ1-1, with 9 bases identical to TRBD1. The CDR3 runs 15 residues. The junction had 3 bases not matched to a gene; V was cut back by 2 bases and J by 1 base. Germline lookup yields CDR1 SGDLS and CDR2 YYNGEE. The CDR3 loop reads CASSVWDRENTEAFF. In nucleotides, the CDR3 is TGTGCCAGCAGCGTTTGGGACAGGGAGAACACTGAAGCTTTCTTT.

This chain connects TRBV5-1 to TRBJ2-4; 9 bases agree with TRBD2. Per germline, CDR1 SGHRS and CDR2 YFSETQ. The CDR3 has 17 residues. The V segment lost 2 bases and the J segment 8 bases; nucleotides outside the gene matches: 14. CDR3: CASSFRPSGVGQDIQYF. Here the CDR3 DNA reads TGCGCCAGCAGCTTTAGGCCTAGCGGGGTTGGCCAGGACATTCAGTACTTC.

The CDR3 DNA follows: TGTGCCAGTAGTATCACCAGGGCGGCGAACACCGGGGAGCTGTTTTTT. Translated, it gives CASSITRAANTGELFF. J is TRBJ2-2 and V is TRBV19; D may be TRBD1 (5 bases). The CDR3 spans 16 residues. CDR1 is LNHDA, CDR2 SQIVND, per germline (reference sequence). Between the trimmed V and J ends, which lost 3 bases and 0 bases, there was a span of 11 bases. Complete variable domain (other parts from reference TRBV19 and TRBJ2-2): DGGITQSPKYLFRKEGQNVTLSCEQNLNHDAMYWYRQDPGQGLRLIYYSQIVNDFQKGDIAEGYSVSREKKESFPLTVTSAQKNPTAFYLCASSITRAANTGELFFGEGSRLTVL.

The rearrangement links TRBV19 to TRBJ1-2, with TRBD1 identical over 9 bases. CDR1 and CDR2 (germline): LNHDA, SQIVND (reference sequence). With V trimmed by 4 bases and J by 4 bases, 10 bases remained unmatched. The CDR3 contains 16 residues. The CDR3 is CASSTRTGETFYGYTF. The CDR3 coding sequence is TGTGCCAGTAGTACAAGGACAGGGGAAACCTTCTATGGCTACACCTTC. The full variable domain, completed using reference TRBV19 and TRBJ1-2, is DGGITQSPKYLFRKEGQNVTLSCEQNLNHDAMYWYRQDPGQGLRLIYYSQIVNDFQKGDIAEGYSVSREKKESFPLTVTSAQKNPTAFYLCASSTRTGETFYGYTFGSGTRLTVV.

The rearrangement links TRBV7-9 to TRBJ1-3; D perhaps matches TRBD1 (6 bases). V dropped 6 bases and J dropped 6 bases, with 21 bases sitting between them. The CDR3 sequence is 16 residues long. The germline CDR1 and CDR2 sequences are SEHNR and FQNEAQ (reference sequence). Here the CDR3 DNA reads TGTGCCAGCAGGTCGGAGATCCGATCAGGGGAAAACACCATATATTTT. Protein: CASRSEIRSGENTIYF.

The rearrangement links TRBV25-1 to TRBJ1-2; D is possibly TRBD1 (5 bases). Germline V gives CDR1 MGHDK, CDR2 SYGVNS. V was trimmed by 3 bases and J by 0 bases, leaving 8 bases between them. CDR3 length equals 14 residues. CDR3 sequence reads: CASSDRASNYGYTF. The CDR3 region has the DNA TGTGCCAGCAGTGACAGGGCCTCTAACTATGGCTACACCTTC.

The chain uses TRBV5-6 and TRBJ2-6; D ambiguous. The CDR3 is 15 amino acids. V lost 2 bases, J lost 0 bases, and 6 bases lay in between. Germline V gene lookup returns CDR1 SGHDT and CDR2 YYEEEE. The CDR3 DNA follows: TGTGCCAGCAGCTTTATCAGCTCTGGGGCCAACGTCCTGACTTTC. It specifies CASSFISSGANVLTF.

The chain is built from TRBV13 and TRBJ1-1; 9 bases line up with TRBD1. Germline V gene data show CDR1 as PRHDT and CDR2 as FYEKMQ (reference sequence). V was clipped by 0 bases and J by 8 bases; unmatched bases: 4. The CDR3 length is 14 residues. This CDR3 is CASSLGRGTGEAFF. CDR3 coding DNA: TGTGCCAGCAGCTTAGGCCGGGGGACAGGGGAAGCTTTCTTT.

The genes are TRBV30 and TRBJ1-2, with D perhaps matching TRBD1 (6 bases). The CDR3 loop spans 14 amino acids. In germline, CDR1 is GTSNPN, CDR2 SVGIG (reference sequence). The germline V and J ends were trimmed by 3 bases and 7 bases, with 18 bases remaining between them. CDR3 nucleotide sequence: TGTGCCTGGAGGGAGGACAGAACCTATGCTGGCTACACCTTC. Protein product: CAWREDRTYAGYTF.

This clone occurred a few times. J is TRBJ1-1 and V is TRBV28; tentative D call: TRBD1 (6 bases). The CDR3 is 16 residues long. Germline CDR1 MDHEN, CDR2 SYDVKM. Trimming removed 5 bases from V and 1 base from J, with 17 bases in between. CDR3: CASSPLLRGENTEAFF. The CDR3 nucleotides are TGTGCCAGCAGTCCCCTATTGAGGGGGGAGAACACTGAAGCTTTCTTT.

The genes are TRBV6-1 and TRBJ2-7, with D tentatively TRBD1 (6 bases). V lost 1 base and J lost 0, with 10 bases in between. The CDR3 is made up of 15 amino acids. Germline values: CDR1 MNHNS, CDR2 SASEGT. As DNA, the CDR3 is TGTGCCAGCAGTGAAGGGCAGGGGAGCTCCTACGAGCAGTACTTC. It translates to CASSEGQGSSYEQYF.

The CDR3 region has the DNA TGTGCCTGGAGGGGGGGTCTGAACACTGAAGCTTTCTTT. Translating it yields CAWRGGLNTEAFF. The rearrangement uses TRBV30 and TRBJ1-1, with D tentatively TRBD1 (5 bases). This CDR3 is 13 amino acids long. Germline CDR1 and CDR2: GTSNPN and SVGIG (reference sequence). V lost 3 bases, J lost 0 bases, and 8 bases lay in between.

In its sample, this clone was seen once. The rearrangement links TRBV4-1 to TRBJ1-5, with D unresolved. Germline assignment: CDR1 MGHRA and CDR2 YSYEKL. Deletions cut 3 bases from V and 0 bases from J, with 6 bases between. CDR3 size: 14 residues. This CDR3 is CASSHENSNQPQHF. DNA of the CDR3: TGCGCCAGCAGCCACGAGAATAGCAATCAGCCCCAGCATTTT.

The chain couples TRBV5-1 to TRBJ2-2; weak D call: TRBD2 (6 bases). The germline gives CDR1 SGHRS, CDR2 YFSETQ. The CDR3 is made up of 14 amino acids. With 2 bases removed from V and 6 bases from J, the gap between germline ends came to 11 bases. The CDR3 loop reads CASSFARESGELFF. DNA of the CDR3: TGCGCCAGCAGCTTTGCGCGGGAATCCGGGGAGCTGTTTTTT. The full variable domain, with the rest looked up from reference TRBV5-1 and TRBJ2-2, is KAGVTQTPRYLIKTRGQQVTLSCSPISGHRSVSWYQQTPGQGLQFLFEYFSETQRNKGNFPGRFSGRQFSNSRSEMNVSTLELGDSALYLCASSFARESGELFFGEGSRLTVL.

This clone was seen a handful of times. This chain joins TRBV4-1 and TRBJ2-6; D perhaps matches TRBD2 (6 bases). Per germline, CDR1 MGHRA and CDR2 YSYEKL. The V end lost 4 bases, the J end lost 0 bases, and 10 bases lay between the germline ends. The CDR3 is 16 residues long. CDR3 in DNA: TGCGCCAGCAGCCCTAAGACTAGCTCTGGGGCCAACGTCCTGACTTTC. Its translation is CASSPKTSSGANVLTF.